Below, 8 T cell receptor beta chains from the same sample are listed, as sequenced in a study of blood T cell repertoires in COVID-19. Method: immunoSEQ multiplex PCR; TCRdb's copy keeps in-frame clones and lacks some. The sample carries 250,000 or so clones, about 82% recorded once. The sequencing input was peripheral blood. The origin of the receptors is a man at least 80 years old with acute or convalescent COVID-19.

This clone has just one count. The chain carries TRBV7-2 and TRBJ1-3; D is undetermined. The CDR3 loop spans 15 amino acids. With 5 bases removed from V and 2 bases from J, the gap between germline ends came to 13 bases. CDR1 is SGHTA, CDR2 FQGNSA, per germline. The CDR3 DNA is TGTGCCAGCAGCCGCGTGGGAGGGACTGGAAACACCATATATTTT. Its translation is CASSRVGGTGNTIYF. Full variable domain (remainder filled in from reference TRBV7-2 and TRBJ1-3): GAGVSQSPSNKVTEKGKDVELRCDPISGHTALYWYRQSLGQGLEFLIYFQGNSAPDKSGLPSDRFSAERTGGSVSTLTIQRTQQEDSAVYLCASSRVGGTGNTIYFGEGSWLTVV.

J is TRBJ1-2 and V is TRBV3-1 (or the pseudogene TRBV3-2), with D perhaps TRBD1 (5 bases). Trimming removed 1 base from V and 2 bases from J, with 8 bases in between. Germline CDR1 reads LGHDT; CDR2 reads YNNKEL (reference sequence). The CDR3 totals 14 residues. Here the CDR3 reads CASSQAPGNYGYTF. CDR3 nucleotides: TGTGCCAGCAGCCAAGCCCCAGGGAACTATGGCTACACCTTC.

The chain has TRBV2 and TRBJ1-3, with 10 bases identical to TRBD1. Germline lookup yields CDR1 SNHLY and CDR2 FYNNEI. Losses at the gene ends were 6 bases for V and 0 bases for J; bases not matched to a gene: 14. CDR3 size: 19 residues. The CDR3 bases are TGTGCCAGCAGCAACCGGGACAGGGGACAGATCGGCTCTGGAAACACCATATATTTT. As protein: CASSNRDRGQIGSGNTIYF.

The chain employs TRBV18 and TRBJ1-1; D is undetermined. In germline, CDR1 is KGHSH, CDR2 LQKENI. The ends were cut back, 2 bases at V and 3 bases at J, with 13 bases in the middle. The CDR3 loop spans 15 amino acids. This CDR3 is CASSPVITRDTEAFF. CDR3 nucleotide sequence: TGTGCCAGCTCACCAGTAATCACGAGGGACACTGAAGCTTTCTTT.

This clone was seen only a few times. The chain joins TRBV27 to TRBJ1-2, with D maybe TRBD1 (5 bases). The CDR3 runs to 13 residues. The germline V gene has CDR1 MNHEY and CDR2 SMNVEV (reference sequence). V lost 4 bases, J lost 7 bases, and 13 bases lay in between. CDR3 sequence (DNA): TGTGCCAGCAGTTCTAGCGTCGGGGGTGGCTACACCTTC. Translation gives CASSSSVGGGYTF.

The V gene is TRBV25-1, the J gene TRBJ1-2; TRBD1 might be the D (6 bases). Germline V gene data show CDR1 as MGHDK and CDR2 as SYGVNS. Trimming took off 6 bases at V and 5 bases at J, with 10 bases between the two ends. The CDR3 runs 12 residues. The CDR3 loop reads CASRETGYGYTF. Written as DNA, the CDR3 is TGTGCCAGCAGAGAGACAGGATATGGCTACACCTTC.

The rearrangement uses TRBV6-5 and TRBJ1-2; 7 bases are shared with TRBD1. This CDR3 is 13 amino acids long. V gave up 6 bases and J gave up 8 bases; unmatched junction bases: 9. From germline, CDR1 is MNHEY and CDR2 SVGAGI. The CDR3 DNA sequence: TGTGCCAGCAGAGCGACAGGGTCGGGAGGCTACACCTTC. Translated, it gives CASRATGSGGYTF.

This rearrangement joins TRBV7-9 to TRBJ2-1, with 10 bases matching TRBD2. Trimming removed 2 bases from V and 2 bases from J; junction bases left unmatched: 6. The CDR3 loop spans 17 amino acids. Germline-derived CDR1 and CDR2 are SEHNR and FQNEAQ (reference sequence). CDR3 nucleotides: TGTGCCAGCAGCTTACGAGCGGGAGGGAACCCCTACAATGAGCAGTTCTTC. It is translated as CASSLRAGGNPYNEQFF. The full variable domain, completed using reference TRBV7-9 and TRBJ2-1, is DTGVSQNPRHKITKRGQNVTFRCDPISEHNRLYWYRQTLGQGPEFLTYFQNEAQLEKSRLLSDRFSAERPKGSFSTLEIQRTEQGDSAMYLCASSLRAGGNPYNEQFFGPGTRLTVL.